This passage covers 32 T cell receptor beta chains from one sample sequenced in a study of T-cell memory formation after mild COVID-19. TCRdb independently ran MiXCR on the 5' RACE reads; one entry per CDR3 protein. There are approximately 170,000 distinct CDR3 sequences in the sample; over 10% occur only once, and roughly 3.4% lies in the top ten. Input material: PBMCs or a T cell subset sorted from them (not recorded which). The receptors derive from a young man who had mild COVID-19 (a few samples of this study predate the infection). Cell type and time point are not known.

This clonotype occurred a few times. This chain uses TRBV6-2 or TRBV6-3 with TRBJ2-3; 13 bases line up with TRBD2. This CDR3 region has 17 residues. With 5 bases clipped from V and 4 bases from J, the junction kept 9 bases outside the gene matches. The germline gives CDR1 MNHEY, CDR2 SVGEGT. The CDR3 is CASSPELAGGPADTQYF. CDR3 bases: TGTGCCAGCAGTCCGGAACTAGCGGGGGGGCCGGCAGATACGCAGTATTTT.

This clonotype has only a few counts. V is TRBV5-1 and J is TRBJ2-3, with 7 nucleotides matching TRBD1. This CDR3 is 14 amino acids long. Per germline, CDR1 SGHRS and CDR2 YFSETQ. Trimming at V came to 2 bases and at J to 5 bases, leaving 5 bases not matched to a gene. CDR3: CASSFGTDKDTQYF. CDR3 nucleotide sequence: TGCGCCAGCAGCTTCGGGACAGACAAAGATACGCAGTATTTT.

This sequence joins TRBV20-1 and TRBJ1-4; a weak D match, TRBD1 (6 bases). The V end lost 6 bases, the J end lost 2 bases, and 10 bases lay between the germline ends. Germline assignment: CDR1 DFQATT and CDR2 SNEGSKA (reference sequence). The CDR3 covers 13 residues. The CDR3, as DNA: TGCAGTGCGCAGGGGTGGACTAATGAAAAACTGTTTTTT. Translated, it gives CSAQGWTNEKLFF.

This clonotype showed up just a few times. CDR3 sequence (DNA): TGTGCCAGCAAGCGACTAGCGGGAGGAGAGCAGTTCTTC. This sequence encodes CASKRLAGGEQFF. V is TRBV12-3 or TRBV12-4 and J is TRBJ2-1, with TRBD2 identical over 13 bases. CDR3 length: 13 residues. With 7 bases clipped from V and 10 bases from J, the junction kept 4 bases outside the gene matches.

Only a few counts were recorded for this clonotype. This sequence joins TRBV29-1 and TRBJ1-1, with no clear D. The V and J ends lost 3 bases and 6 bases respectively, with 20 bases between them. The CDR3 is 15 residues long. Germline CDR1 reads SQVTM; CDR2 reads ANQGSEA. The CDR3 DNA sequence: TGCAGCGTTGAGTCGCGTTTATGGGGAGACCCTGAAGCTTTCTTT. The encoded protein is CSVESRLWGDPEAFF. The full variable domain, rest sourced from reference TRBV29-1 and TRBJ1-1, is SAVISQKPSRDICQRGTSLTIQCQVDSQVTMMFWYRQQPGQSLTLIATANQGSEATYESGFVIDKFPISRPNLTFSTLTVSNMSPEDSSIYLCSVESRLWGDPEAFFGQGTRLTVV.

The rearrangement links TRBV15 to TRBJ1-5; 8 bases fit TRBD1. Looked up from germline, CDR1 is LNHNV and CDR2 is YYDKDF (reference sequence). The CDR3 is made up of 15 amino acids. Unmatched junction bases numbered 5, after V lost 7 bases and J lost 0 bases. CDR3 DNA sequence: TGTGCCACCAATAAGGACAGGGCTAGCAATCAGCCCCAGCATTTT. This sequence encodes CATNKDRASNQPQHF.

The rearrangement links TRBV12-3 or TRBV12-4 to TRBJ2-3; D unresolved. Trimming stripped 5 bases from V and 0 bases from J, with 9 bases between. This CDR3 has 14 amino acids. The CDR3 DNA reads TGTGCCAGCAGTATTTATACTAGCACAGATACGCAGTATTTT. Its translation is CASSIYTSTDTQYF.

This clonotype was detected only a few times. This chain joins TRBV18 and TRBJ1-6, with a tentative D call TRBD1 (5 bases). Germline V gives CDR1 KGHSH, CDR2 LQKENI. The CDR3 totals 15 residues. Trimming cost V 2 bases and J 8 bases, with 13 bases left between them. CDR3 residues: CASSPESGRDSPLHF. For the CDR3, the DNA is TGTGCCAGCTCACCAGAATCAGGGCGAGATTCACCCCTCCACTTT.

This clonotype was seen only a few times. The rearrangement uses TRBV28 and TRBJ1-5; TRBD1 might be the D (5 bases). The CDR3 has 14 amino acids. Germline V lookup: CDR1 MDHEN, CDR2 SYDVKM. The V gene lost 6 bases and the J gene lost 0 bases, with 9 bases spanning the gap. The CDR3 loop is CASRGRTSNQPQHF. The CDR3 DNA reads TGTGCCAGCAGGGGACGGACTAGCAATCAGCCCCAGCATTTT.

The V call is TRBV27, the J call TRBJ1-3, with 9 bases matching TRBD1. The CDR3 is 15 amino acids. Germline V CDR1 and CDR2: MNHEY, SMNVEV (reference sequence). V lost 5 bases to trimming and J lost 2 bases; unmatched junction nucleotides: 4. The CDR3 region has the DNA TGTGCCAGCAGTAGCACAGGGGGCCCTGGAAACACCATATATTTT. It codes for CASSSTGGPGNTIYF.

The V gene is TRBV12-3 or TRBV12-4, the J gene TRBJ2-7; D gene uncertain. V was pared by 5 bases and J by 6 bases, with 11 bases between. The CDR3 length is 12 residues. The CDR3, as DNA: TGTGCCAGCAGTGGCTTCTGGGGCGAGCAGTACTTC. This encodes CASSGFWGEQYF.

This clonotype occurred a few times. V is TRBV5-1 and J is TRBJ2-2; D ambiguous. In germline, CDR1 is SGHRS, CDR2 YFSETQ. The CDR3 contains 16 residues. Trimming took 5 bases from V and 6 from J, leaving 20 bases between them. The CDR3 loop is CASRSRTLLVPGELFF. The CDR3 DNA sequence: TGCGCCAGCAGAAGCAGGACCCTGTTAGTTCCCGGGGAGCTGTTTTTT.

This clonotype occurred a few times. The chain carries TRBV7-9 and TRBJ1-6, with 7 bases that match TRBD1. Per germline, CDR1 SEHNR and CDR2 FQNEAQ (reference sequence). The CDR3 runs to 15 residues. Germline trimming cut 5 bases from V and 7 bases from J; bases unmatched to any gene: 8. CDR3: CASSPSPGGNSPLHF. In DNA form, the CDR3 reads TGTGCCAGCAGCCCCTCCCCAGGGGGGAATTCACCCCTCCACTTT.

This clonotype occurred a few times. This chain uses TRBV5-1 with TRBJ1-4, with unresolved D. Trimming shortened V by 4 bases and J by 7 bases, and 17 bases separated the two germline ends. CDR1 is SGHRS and CDR2 is YFSETQ in the germline V gene. This CDR3 comprises 15 residues. The CDR3 loop reads CASSLRPDGPEKLFF. The CDR3 DNA is TGCGCCAGCAGCCTTCGACCCGACGGGCCTGAAAAACTGTTTTTT.

The gene calls are TRBV27 and TRBJ2-5; 12 bases are shared with TRBD2. Germline CDR1 reads MNHEY; CDR2 reads SMNVEV (reference sequence). This CDR3 is built from 15 residues. Trimming cost V 6 bases and J 4 bases; bases outside gene matches: 6. The DNA of the CDR3 is TGTGCCAGCAGCACTAGCGGGGGGAGCCGAGAGACCCAGTACTTC. Its protein product is CASSTSGGSRETQYF.

This clonotype was seen only once. The chain is built from TRBV6-5 and TRBJ1-4; D unresolved. The length of the CDR3 is 19 residues. The germline V gene has CDR1 MNHEY and CDR2 SVGAGI. Trimming cost V 4 bases and J 5 bases, with 26 bases left between them. The CDR3 reads CASSSSRRKVRPVNEKLFF. DNA of the CDR3: TGTGCCAGCAGTTCCTCCCGGAGGAAAGTTAGACCAGTAAATGAAAAACTGTTTTTT.

The rearrangement links TRBV12-3 or TRBV12-4 to TRBJ2-7; TRBD2 aligns across 11 bases. J was trimmed by 2 bases and V by 6 bases; bases with no gene match: 6. The CDR3 has 15 amino acids. CDR3 coding DNA: TGTGCCAGCAGCCTGACTAGCGGGACACCCTACGAGCAGTACTTC. Translated, it gives CASSLTSGTPYEQYF.

This clonotype was seen only a few times. The V and J genes are TRBV7-6 and TRBJ2-1; D assignment may be TRBD1 or TRBD2 (5 bases each). Between the trimmed V and J ends, which lost 5 bases and 5 bases, there was a span of 16 bases. CDR1 and CDR2 from the germline V gene are SGHVS and FNYEAQ. The CDR3 runs 15 residues. The CDR3 nucleotides are TGTGCCAGCAGCCGGTTGGGGACGGAACACAATGAGCAGTTCTTC. This codes for CASSRLGTEHNEQFF.

The J gene is TRBJ2-7, the V gene TRBV5-5; 7 positions agree with TRBD1. Germline V gives CDR1 SGHKS, CDR2 YYEKEE (reference sequence). With 8 bases clipped from V and 3 bases from J, the junction kept 14 bases outside the gene matches. This CDR3 spans 15 amino acids. The CDR3 protein is CASSPGQLTLYEQYV. CDR3 nucleotides: TGTGCCAGTTCTCCGGGACAGCTTACGCTCTACGAGCAGTACGTC.

The CDR3 loop reads CASSQVAGASNEQFF. CDR3 bases: TGTGCCAGCAGCCAAGTCGCGGGGGCGAGCAATGAGCAGTTCTTC. The gene calls are TRBV4-2 and TRBJ2-1; a possible D gene is TRBD2 (7 bases). The CDR3 extends over 15 amino acids. CDR1 and CDR2 (germline): LGHNA, YNFKEQ. Trimming cost V 1 base and J 6 bases, with 13 bases left between them.

This clonotype occurred many times. Relative to the germline gene, one junction end is altered; a read error may explain this. This sequence joins TRBV12-3 or TRBV12-4 and TRBJ1-3; unclear D gene. This CDR3 contains 13 residues. The CDR3 bases are TGTGCCAGCAGCTTAGCAGCAGCGGCCACCATATATTTT. The encoded protein is CASSLAAAATIYF.

This chain joins TRBV12-3 or TRBV12-4 and TRBJ2-3; a weak D match, TRBD2 (5 bases). Trimming left V 4 bases short and J 2 bases short, with 10 bases between. The CDR3 sequence is 14 residues long. CDR3 residues: CASSSNSVTDTQYF. In DNA form, the CDR3 reads TGTGCCAGCAGTTCCAATAGCGTCACAGATACGCAGTATTTT.

The chain carries TRBV12-3 or TRBV12-4 and TRBJ2-6, with D unclear. Deletions cut 5 bases from V and 1 base from J, with 9 bases between. CDR3 size: 15 residues. CDR3 residues: CASSGMGSGANVLTF. DNA for the CDR3: TGTGCCAGCAGTGGCATGGGATCTGGGGCCAACGTCCTGACTTTC.

This clonotype has just one count. The CDR3 region is CASSRRGQGLGEETQYF. The CDR3 DNA sequence: TGCGCCAGCAGCAGACGGGGACAGGGTTTGGGTGAAGAGACCCAGTACTTC. The V gene is TRBV5-1, the J gene TRBJ2-5, with 9 bases lining up with TRBD1. Germline assignment: CDR1 SGHRS and CDR2 YFSETQ. V dropped 4 bases and J dropped 3; count of bases not matched to a gene: 13. This CDR3 has 17 amino acids. Full variable domain (rest looked up from reference TRBV5-1 and TRBJ2-5): KAGVTQTPRYLIKTRGQQVTLSCSPISGHRSVSWYQQTPGQGLQFLFEYFSETQRNKGNFPGRFSGRQFSNSRSEMNVSTLELGDSALYLCASSRRGQGLGEETQYFGPGTRLLVL.

This chain uses TRBV7-3 with TRBJ2-6, with D perhaps TRBD1 (5 bases). CDR1 and CDR2 (germline): SGHTA, FQGTGA. The CDR3 totals 14 residues. V was trimmed by 2 bases and J by 5 bases, leaving 7 bases between them. The CDR3 sequence is CASSLGARANVLTF. The CDR3 DNA reads as TGTGCCAGCAGCTTAGGGGCGCGGGCCAACGTCCTGACTTTC.

The gene calls are TRBV29-1 and TRBJ1-1; D might be TRBD1 (5 bases). This CDR3 is built from 13 residues. With 6 bases removed from V and 10 bases from J, the gap between germline ends came to 21 bases. Germline V lookup: CDR1 SQVTM, CDR2 ANQGSEA. The CDR3 spells CSVGWGLGAAAFF. The CDR3, as DNA: TGCAGCGTGGGCTGGGGTCTCGGGGCTGCAGCTTTCTTT.

The chain joins TRBV5-1 to TRBJ2-2, with TRBD2 as a possible D gene (5 bases). Germline-derived CDR1 and CDR2 are SGHRS and YFSETQ. The CDR3 covers 14 residues. V was pared by 4 bases and J by 2 bases, with 9 bases between. CDR3 nucleotide sequence: TGCGCCAGCAGCGTGGGAGACAACACCGGGGAGCTGTTTTTT. Amino acid sequence: CASSVGDNTGELFF.

The chain links TRBV28 to TRBJ2-3; perhaps TRBD1 as D (8 bases). V was shortened by 8 bases and J by 5 bases, with 17 bases between the two germline ends. The CDR3 consists of 14 residues. The germline V gene has CDR1 MDHEN and CDR2 SYDVKM. For the CDR3, the DNA is TGTGCCAGCGGCAATACAGGGGGGGTAGATACGCAGTATTTT. Its translation: CASGNTGGVDTQYF.

This clonotype was seen more than once but under ten times. The CDR3 DNA reads as TGCAGTGCTAGCCAGCCGCAGGGGGCGACCGATCCTTTCTTT. This sequence encodes CSASQPQGATDPFF. The chain couples TRBV20-1 to TRBJ1-1, with TRBD1 identical over 8 bases. Germline V gene sequence: CDR1 DFQATT, CDR2 SNEGSKA (reference sequence). Trimming at V came to 3 bases and at J to 12 bases, leaving 15 bases not matched to a gene. CDR3 length: 14 residues.

This clonotype has a count of ten or more. The chain uses TRBV7-8 and TRBJ2-3; D may be TRBD1 or TRBD2 (5 bases each). V was shortened by 5 bases and J by 2 bases, with 17 bases between the two germline ends. Germline V gives CDR1 SGHVS, CDR2 FQNEAQ. The CDR3 is 16 amino acids. The CDR3 spells CASSPRAGRPTDTQYF. The DNA for the CDR3 is TGTGCCAGCAGCCCCAGGGCGGGCAGGCCCACAGATACGCAGTATTTT.

This chain uses TRBV12-3 or TRBV12-4 with TRBJ1-4, with D possibly TRBD1 on 5 matching bases. The CDR3 length is 14 residues. The V and J ends lost 7 bases and 7 bases respectively, with 16 bases between them. CDR3 coding DNA: TGTGCCAGCACCGACTCTCAGGGTAGTGAAAAACTGTTTTTT. Residues: CASTDSQGSEKLFF.

The J gene is TRBJ2-2, the V gene TRBV24-1, with a possible D match to TRBD2 (6 bases). Trimming removed 4 bases at V and 4 bases at J, with 18 bases between. From germline, CDR1 is KGHDR and CDR2 SFDVKD. The CDR3 contains 17 residues. The chain's CDR3 is CATSDPGGSTGTGELFF. CDR3 DNA: TGTGCCACCAGTGACCCCGGGGGTAGTACGGGCACCGGGGAGCTGTTTTTT.